These T cell receptor beta chains were read from a single sample in a study of T cell responses to AZD1222 COVID-19 vaccine. The assay was immunoSEQ multiplex PCR, and TCRdb's table has in-frame clones only and misses some. The sample contains approximately 190,000 clones, roughly 93% of which appear only once. The input for sequencing was peripheral blood, taken on day 0 of AZD1222 vaccination. The receptors were gathered from an adult in good health. CDR3s include the opening cysteine and the closing phenylalanine or tryptophan. A D gene is named only where the DNA matches it firmly. Expanded clones get a size class; other rows say once, few or many, or leave the size out.

cdr3_length	v_call	j_call	d_call	clone_size	cdr3_nt	cdr3_aa
12	TRBV5-6	TRBJ1-5	.	.	TGTGCCAGCAGCCCCCGTGGTCAGCCCCAGCATTTT	CASSPRGQPQHF
14	TRBV5-1	TRBJ1-2	.	.	TGCGCCAGCAGCTTGATGGGGGATAACTATGGCTACACCTTC	CASSLMGDNYGYTF
15	TRBV19	TRBJ1-2	TRBD1	once	TGTGCCAGTAGTAAGGGACAGGGGGCAAGCTATGGCTACACCTTC	CASSKGQGASYGYTF
15	TRBV28	TRBJ2-1	.	.	TGTGCCAGCAGTTTCCTGGACCTCTCTTACAATGAGCAGTTCTTC	CASSFLDLSYNEQFF
15	TRBV28	TRBJ2-2	TRBD2	.	TGTGCCAGCAGTTTGGGTAGCGGGATTGGCGGGGAGCTGTTTTTT	CASSLGSGIGGELFF
12	TRBV7-8	TRBJ2-7	.	few	TGTGCCAGCAGCGTGGCGGGGAACGAGCAGTACTTC	CASSVAGNEQYF
12	TRBV12-3/TRBV12-4	TRBJ2-2	.	.	TGTGCCAGCAACCAGGGCTCCGGGGAGCTGTTTTTT	CASNQGSGELFF
13	TRBV14	TRBJ1-2	TRBD1	.	TGTGCTTGCGACAGGGCCCTTGGCTATGGCTACACCTTC	CACDRALGYGYTF
15	TRBV7-9	TRBJ1-4	.	.	TGTGCCAGCAGCTTAGGGGGCGGACCGAATGAAAAACTGTTTTTT	CASSLGGGPNEKLFF
13	TRBV2	TRBJ1-6	.	.	TGTGCCAGCAGTGAAGCGCTTCATTCACCCCTCCACTTT	CASSEALHSPLHF
15	TRBV6-5	TRBJ1-2	.	.	TGTGCCAGCAGTTATACGGGGATATCTAACTATGGCTACACCTTC	CASSYTGISNYGYTF
15	TRBV9	TRBJ1-4	TRBD1	.	TGTGCCAGCAGTGAATCCGGGACAGCCCAGGAAAAACTGTTTTTT	CASSESGTAQEKLFF
16	TRBV9	TRBJ2-1	TRBD1	.	TGTGCCAGCAGCCCCCGGGGGCAGGGGGCGTACAATGAGCAGTTCTTC	CASSPRGQGAYNEQFF
14	TRBV14	TRBJ1-2	.	.	TGTGCCAGCAGCCAATCGTCGCAGGGTGGTGGCTACACCTTC	CASSQSSQGGGYTF
16	TRBV7-9	TRBJ2-3	.	.	TGTGCCAGCAGCAAACTCGGGGGGCGGCCACCAGATACGCAGTATTTT	CASSKLGGRPPDTQYF
15	TRBV7-3	TRBJ2-3	TRBD2	.	TGTGCCAGCAGCGCGGGAGGGCCGGGAACAGATACGCAGTATTTT	CASSAGGPGTDTQYF
16	TRBV11-2	TRBJ2-7	.	.	TGTGCCAGCAGCTCGCAAATCCGGGACCTCTCCTACGAGCAGTACTTC	CASSSQIRDLSYEQYF